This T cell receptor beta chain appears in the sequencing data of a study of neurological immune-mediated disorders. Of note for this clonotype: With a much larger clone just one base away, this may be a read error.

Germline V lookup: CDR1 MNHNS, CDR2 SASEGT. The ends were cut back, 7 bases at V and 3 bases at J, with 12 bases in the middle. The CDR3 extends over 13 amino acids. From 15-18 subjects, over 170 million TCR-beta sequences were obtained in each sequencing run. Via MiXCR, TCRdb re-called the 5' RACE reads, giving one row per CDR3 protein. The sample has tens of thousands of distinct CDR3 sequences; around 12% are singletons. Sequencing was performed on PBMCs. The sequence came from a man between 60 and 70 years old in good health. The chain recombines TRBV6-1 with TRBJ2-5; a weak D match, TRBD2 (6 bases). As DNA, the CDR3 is TGTGCCAGCACCCGGGGGAGAGAAGAGACCCAGTACTTC. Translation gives CASTRGREETQYF.